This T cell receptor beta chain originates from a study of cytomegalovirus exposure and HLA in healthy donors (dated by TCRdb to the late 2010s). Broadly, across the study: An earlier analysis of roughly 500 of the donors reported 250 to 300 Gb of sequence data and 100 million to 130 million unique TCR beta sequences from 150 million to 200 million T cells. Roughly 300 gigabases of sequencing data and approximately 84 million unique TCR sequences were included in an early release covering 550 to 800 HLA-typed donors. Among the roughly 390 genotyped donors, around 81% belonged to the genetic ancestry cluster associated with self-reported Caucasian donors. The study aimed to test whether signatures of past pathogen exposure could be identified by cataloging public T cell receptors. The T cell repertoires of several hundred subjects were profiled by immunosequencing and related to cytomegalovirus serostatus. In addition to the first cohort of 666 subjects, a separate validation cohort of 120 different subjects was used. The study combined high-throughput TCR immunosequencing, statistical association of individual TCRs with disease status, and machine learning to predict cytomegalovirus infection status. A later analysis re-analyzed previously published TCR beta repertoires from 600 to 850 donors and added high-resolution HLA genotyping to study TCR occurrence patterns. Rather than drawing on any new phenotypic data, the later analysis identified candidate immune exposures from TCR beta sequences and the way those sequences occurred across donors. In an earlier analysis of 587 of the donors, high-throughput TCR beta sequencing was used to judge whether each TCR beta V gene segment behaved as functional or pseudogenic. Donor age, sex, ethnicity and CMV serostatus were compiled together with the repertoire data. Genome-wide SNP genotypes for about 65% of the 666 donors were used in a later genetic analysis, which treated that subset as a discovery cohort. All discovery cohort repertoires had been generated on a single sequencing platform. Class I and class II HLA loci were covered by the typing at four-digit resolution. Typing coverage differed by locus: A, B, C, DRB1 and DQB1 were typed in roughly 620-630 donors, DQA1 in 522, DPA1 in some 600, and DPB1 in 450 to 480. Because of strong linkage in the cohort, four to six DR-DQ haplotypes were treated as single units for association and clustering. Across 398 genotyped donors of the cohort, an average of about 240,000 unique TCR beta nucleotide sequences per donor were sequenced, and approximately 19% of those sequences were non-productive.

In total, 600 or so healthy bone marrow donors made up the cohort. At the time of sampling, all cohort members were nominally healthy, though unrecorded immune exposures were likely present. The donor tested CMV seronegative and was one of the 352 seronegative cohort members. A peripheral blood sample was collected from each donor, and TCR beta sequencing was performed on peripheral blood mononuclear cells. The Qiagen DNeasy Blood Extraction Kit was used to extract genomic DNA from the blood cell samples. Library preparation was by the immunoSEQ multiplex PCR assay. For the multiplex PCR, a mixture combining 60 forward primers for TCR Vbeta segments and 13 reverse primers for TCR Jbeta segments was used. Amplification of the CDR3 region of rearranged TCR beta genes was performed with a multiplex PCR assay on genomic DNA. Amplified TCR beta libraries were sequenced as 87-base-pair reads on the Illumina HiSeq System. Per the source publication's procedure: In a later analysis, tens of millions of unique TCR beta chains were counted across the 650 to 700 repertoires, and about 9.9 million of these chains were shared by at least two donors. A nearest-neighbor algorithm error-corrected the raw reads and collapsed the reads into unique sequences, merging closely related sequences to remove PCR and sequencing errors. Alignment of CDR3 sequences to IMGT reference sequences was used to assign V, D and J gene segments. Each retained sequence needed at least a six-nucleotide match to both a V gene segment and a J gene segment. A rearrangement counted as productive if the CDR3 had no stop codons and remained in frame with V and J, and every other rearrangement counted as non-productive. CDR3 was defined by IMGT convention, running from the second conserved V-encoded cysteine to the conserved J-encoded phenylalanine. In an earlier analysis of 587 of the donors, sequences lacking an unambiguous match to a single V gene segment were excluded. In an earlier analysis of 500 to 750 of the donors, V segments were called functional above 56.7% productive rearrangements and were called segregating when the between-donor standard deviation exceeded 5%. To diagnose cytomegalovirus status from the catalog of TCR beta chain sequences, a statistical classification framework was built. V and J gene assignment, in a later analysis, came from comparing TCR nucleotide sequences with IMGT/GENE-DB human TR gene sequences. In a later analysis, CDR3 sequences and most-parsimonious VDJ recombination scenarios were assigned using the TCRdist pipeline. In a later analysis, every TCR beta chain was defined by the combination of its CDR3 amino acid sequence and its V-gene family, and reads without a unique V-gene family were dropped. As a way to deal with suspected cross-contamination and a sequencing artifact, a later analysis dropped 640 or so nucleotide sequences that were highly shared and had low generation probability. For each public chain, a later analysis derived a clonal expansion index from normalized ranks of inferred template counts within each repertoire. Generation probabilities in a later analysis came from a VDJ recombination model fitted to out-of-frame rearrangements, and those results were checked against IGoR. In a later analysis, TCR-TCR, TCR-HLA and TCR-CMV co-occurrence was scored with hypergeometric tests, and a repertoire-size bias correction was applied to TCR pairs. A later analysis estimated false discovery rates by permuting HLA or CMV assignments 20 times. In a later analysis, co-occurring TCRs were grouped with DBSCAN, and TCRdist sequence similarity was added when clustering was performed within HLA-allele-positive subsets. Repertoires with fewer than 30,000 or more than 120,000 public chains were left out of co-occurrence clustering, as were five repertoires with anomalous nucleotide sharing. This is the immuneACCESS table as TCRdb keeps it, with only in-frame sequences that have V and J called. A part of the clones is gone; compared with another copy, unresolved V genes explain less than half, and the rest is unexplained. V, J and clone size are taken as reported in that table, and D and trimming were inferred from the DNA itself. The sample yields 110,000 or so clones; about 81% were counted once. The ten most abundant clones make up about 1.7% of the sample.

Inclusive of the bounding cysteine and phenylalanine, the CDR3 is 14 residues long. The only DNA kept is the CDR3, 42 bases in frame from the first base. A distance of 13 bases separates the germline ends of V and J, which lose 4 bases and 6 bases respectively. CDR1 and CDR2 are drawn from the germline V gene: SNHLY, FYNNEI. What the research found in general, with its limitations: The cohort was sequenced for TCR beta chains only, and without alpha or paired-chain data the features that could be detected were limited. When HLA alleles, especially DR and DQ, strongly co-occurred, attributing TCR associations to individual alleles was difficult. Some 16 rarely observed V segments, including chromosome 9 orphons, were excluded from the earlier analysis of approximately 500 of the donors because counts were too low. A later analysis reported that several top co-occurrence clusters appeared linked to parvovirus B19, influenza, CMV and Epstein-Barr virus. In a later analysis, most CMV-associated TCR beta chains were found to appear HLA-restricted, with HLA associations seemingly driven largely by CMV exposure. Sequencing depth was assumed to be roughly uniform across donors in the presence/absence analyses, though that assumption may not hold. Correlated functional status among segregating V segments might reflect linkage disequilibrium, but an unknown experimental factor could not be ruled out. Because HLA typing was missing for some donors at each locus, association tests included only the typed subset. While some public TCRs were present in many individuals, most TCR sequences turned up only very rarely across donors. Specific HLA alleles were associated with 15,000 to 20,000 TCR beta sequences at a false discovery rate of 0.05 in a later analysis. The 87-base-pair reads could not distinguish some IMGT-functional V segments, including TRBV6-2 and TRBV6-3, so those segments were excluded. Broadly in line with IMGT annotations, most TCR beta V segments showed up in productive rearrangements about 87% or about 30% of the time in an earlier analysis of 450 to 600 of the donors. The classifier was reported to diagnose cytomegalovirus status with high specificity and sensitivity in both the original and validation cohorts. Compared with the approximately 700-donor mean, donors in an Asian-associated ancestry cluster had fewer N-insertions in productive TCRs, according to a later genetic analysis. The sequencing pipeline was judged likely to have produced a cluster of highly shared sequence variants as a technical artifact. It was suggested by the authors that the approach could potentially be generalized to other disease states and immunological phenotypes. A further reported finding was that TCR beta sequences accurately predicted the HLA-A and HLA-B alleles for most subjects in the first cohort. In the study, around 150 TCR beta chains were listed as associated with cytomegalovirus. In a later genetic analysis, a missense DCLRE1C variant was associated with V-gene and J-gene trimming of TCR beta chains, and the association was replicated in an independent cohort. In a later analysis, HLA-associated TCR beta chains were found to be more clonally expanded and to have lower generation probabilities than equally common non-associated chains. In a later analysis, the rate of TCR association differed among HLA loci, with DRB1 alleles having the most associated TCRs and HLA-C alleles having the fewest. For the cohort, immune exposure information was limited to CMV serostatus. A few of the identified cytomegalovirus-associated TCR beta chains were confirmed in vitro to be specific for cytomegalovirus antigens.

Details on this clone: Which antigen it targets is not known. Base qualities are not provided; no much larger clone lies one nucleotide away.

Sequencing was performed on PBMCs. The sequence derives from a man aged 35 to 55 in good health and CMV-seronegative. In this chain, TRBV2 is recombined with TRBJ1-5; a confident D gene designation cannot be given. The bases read TGTGCCAGCAGTGGACCGGGGATAGCTCAGCCCCAGCATTTT. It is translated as CASSGPGIAQPQHF.